These T cell receptor beta chains were read from a single sample in a study of radiotherapy plus CTLA-4 blockade in lung cancer. The method was immunoSEQ multiplex PCR; TCRdb's version includes in-frame clones alone and lacks a portion of them. The sample shows about 110,000 clones, more than 70% of them seen only once. Sequencing was performed on peripheral blood, taken from a patient treated with radiotherapy plus ipilimumab. The receptor set was obtained from a human donor with non-small cell lung cancer that progressed on radiotherapy plus ipilimumab. Some clones in this sample may be carry-over from other donors' samples. CDR3s include the opening cysteine and the closing phenylalanine or tryptophan. A D gene is named only where the DNA matches it firmly. Expanded clones get a size class; other rows say once, few or many, or leave the size out.

d_call: TRBD1; j_call: TRBJ1-4; v_call: TRBV27; clone_size: -; cdr3_nt: TGTGCCAGCAGTTCCCAGGGGGCCGACGAAAAACTGTTTTTT; cdr3_aa: CASSSQGADEKLFF
d_call: TRBD1; j_call: TRBJ1-1; v_call: TRBV6-1; clone_size: -; cdr3_nt: TGTGCCAGCAGTTTACACAGGGGGCAAGCTTTCTTT; cdr3_aa: CASSLHRGQAFF
d_call: -; j_call: TRBJ2-3; v_call: TRBV5-1; clone_size: once; cdr3_nt: TGCGCCAGCAGCTTGGTTGGCACAGATACGCAGTATTTT; cdr3_aa: CASSLVGTDTQYF
d_call: -; j_call: TRBJ1-1; v_call: TRBV7-2; clone_size: once; cdr3_nt: TGTGCCAGCAGCTTTGACCCGGGGGCGAACACTGAAGCTTTCTTT; cdr3_aa: CASSFDPGANTEAFF
d_call: -; j_call: TRBJ1-1; v_call: TRBV10-1; clone_size: -; cdr3_nt: TGCGCCACTCCTTCTAGGGGGGGGCTGTACACTGAAGCTTTCTTT; cdr3_aa: CATPSRGGLYTEAFF
d_call: TRBD1; j_call: TRBJ1-6; v_call: TRBV6-1; clone_size: -; cdr3_nt: TGTGCCAGTCTAAGGGACAGGAATTCACCCCTCCACTTT; cdr3_aa: CASLRDRNSPLHF
d_call: TRBD1; j_call: TRBJ1-2; v_call: TRBV18; clone_size: -; cdr3_nt: TGTGCCAGCTCACCAACCGGAACAGGGGGCGCGAGTGGCTACACCTTC; cdr3_aa: CASSPTGTGGASGYTF
d_call: TRBD1; j_call: TRBJ1-2; v_call: TRBV6-1; clone_size: -; cdr3_nt: TGTGCCAGCAGTGAAAGGACAGGCGACAACTATGGCTACACCTTC; cdr3_aa: CASSERTGDNYGYTF
d_call: -; j_call: TRBJ1-6; v_call: TRBV25-1; clone_size: -; cdr3_nt: TGTGCCAGCAGTTACACGGACAGATATAATTCACCCCTCCACTTT; cdr3_aa: CASSYTDRYNSPLHF
d_call: -; j_call: TRBJ2-3; v_call: TRBV27; clone_size: -; cdr3_nt: TGTGCCAGCAGTTTATTGCCCGGGGGAACAGATACGCAGTATTTT; cdr3_aa: CASSLLPGGTDTQYF
d_call: -; j_call: TRBJ2-7; v_call: TRBV7-2; clone_size: few; cdr3_nt: TGTGCCAGCAGCTGGGGGGACAGTAGGTCCGAGCAGTACTTC; cdr3_aa: CASSWGDSRSEQYF
d_call: -; j_call: TRBJ2-1; v_call: TRBV6-4; clone_size: -; cdr3_nt: TGTGCCAGCTGCGCGGCAGGGGCCCAGGTATATGAGCAGTTCTTC; cdr3_aa: CASCAAGAQVYEQFF
d_call: TRBD1; j_call: TRBJ1-2; v_call: TRBV28; clone_size: -; cdr3_nt: TGTGCCAGCAGCGAGATGGGACAGGCCCTAGCTAACTATGGCTACACCTTC; cdr3_aa: CASSEMGQALANYGYTF
d_call: TRBD1; j_call: TRBJ2-7; v_call: TRBV4-2; clone_size: -; cdr3_nt: TGTGCCAGCAGCCAAGTGGTGGGACAGGGGCTTCCCTACGAGCAGTACTTC; cdr3_aa: CASSQVVGQGLPYEQYF
d_call: -; j_call: TRBJ2-5; v_call: TRBV30; clone_size: few; cdr3_nt: TGTGCCTGGAGTGTCATCGGTGGGACCCAGTACTTC; cdr3_aa: CAWSVIGGTQYF
d_call: TRBD1; j_call: TRBJ1-2; v_call: TRBV6-1; clone_size: -; cdr3_nt: TGTGCCAGCAGTGCTACCGACAGGGAAGCCTACGGCTACACCTTC; cdr3_aa: CASSATDREAYGYTF
d_call: TRBD1; j_call: TRBJ1-1; v_call: TRBV7-9; clone_size: -; cdr3_nt: TGTGCCAGCAGTAAGCAGGGGGCGCAGGGGACTGAAGCTTTCTTT; cdr3_aa: CASSKQGAQGTEAFF
d_call: TRBD2; j_call: TRBJ2-7; v_call: TRBV7-6; clone_size: -; cdr3_nt: TGTGCCAGCAGCTTAGGGAGACGTGGGCTAGCGGGGGAGGGCTACGAGCAGTACTTC; cdr3_aa: CASSLGRRGLAGEGYEQYF
d_call: -; j_call: TRBJ1-1; v_call: TRBV7-2; clone_size: -; cdr3_nt: TGTGCCAGCAGCTTAACCCCGGGGGCCACTGAAGCTTTCTTT; cdr3_aa: CASSLTPGATEAFF
d_call: TRBD2; j_call: TRBJ2-3; v_call: TRBV7-2; clone_size: -; cdr3_nt: TGTGCCAGCAGCTTAGGCGGAGCGGGGGGGGCGGATACGCAGTATTTT; cdr3_aa: CASSLGGAGGADTQYF
d_call: TRBD1; j_call: TRBJ1-2; v_call: TRBV4-2; clone_size: -; cdr3_nt: TGTGCCAGCAGCCAAGATCCCCGGACAGGAAGCGGCTACACCTTC; cdr3_aa: CASSQDPRTGSGYTF
d_call: -; j_call: TRBJ2-2; v_call: TRBV7-6; clone_size: -; cdr3_nt: TGTGCCAGCAGCCTTCCGGGAAGGGTAAACACCGGGGAGCTGTTTTTT; cdr3_aa: CASSLPGRVNTGELFF
d_call: -; j_call: TRBJ2-7; v_call: TRBV7-2; clone_size: -; cdr3_nt: TGTGCCAGCAGCTTTCAGGGGAGTATGTCCTACGAGCAGTACTTC; cdr3_aa: CASSFQGSMSYEQYF
d_call: -; j_call: TRBJ2-4; v_call: TRBV5-8; clone_size: -; cdr3_nt: TGTGCCAGCAGCTTGGCCTACGCAAAAAACATTCAGTACTTC; cdr3_aa: CASSLAYAKNIQYF
d_call: TRBD1; j_call: TRBJ1-5; v_call: TRBV7-9; clone_size: -; cdr3_nt: TGTGCCAGCAGCTTAGGAGCGGGACAGGGACGCAATCAGCCCCAGCATTTT; cdr3_aa: CASSLGAGQGRNQPQHF
d_call: -; j_call: TRBJ1-5; v_call: TRBV28; clone_size: -; cdr3_nt: TGTGCCAGCACATCGGGGGTATATCAGCCCCAGCATTTT; cdr3_aa: CASTSGVYQPQHF
d_call: -; j_call: TRBJ1-2; v_call: TRBV28; clone_size: -; cdr3_nt: TGTGCCAGCAGTTTCCCCCGGACAGTCCCTAACTATGGCTACACCTTC; cdr3_aa: CASSFPRTVPNYGYTF
d_call: -; j_call: TRBJ1-5; v_call: TRBV6-5; clone_size: few; cdr3_nt: TGTGCCAGCAGTTACTCAGCATATCAGCCCCAGCATTTT; cdr3_aa: CASSYSAYQPQHF
d_call: -; j_call: TRBJ2-7; v_call: TRBV5-4; clone_size: -; cdr3_nt: TGTGCCAGCAGCTTGGCCGCCAACTACGAGCAGTACTTC; cdr3_aa: CASSLAANYEQYF
d_call: TRBD1; j_call: TRBJ1-2; v_call: TRBV6-1; clone_size: -; cdr3_nt: TGTGCCAGCAGTGAAGACTCTGGACAGGGTATCTATGGCTACACCTTC; cdr3_aa: CASSEDSGQGIYGYTF
d_call: -; j_call: TRBJ1-4; v_call: TRBV5-6; clone_size: -; cdr3_nt: TGTGCCAGCAGCTTGAAGAGGGCACGTACGACTAATGAAAAACTGTTTTTT; cdr3_aa: CASSLKRARTTNEKLFF
d_call: TRBD1; j_call: TRBJ1-6; v_call: TRBV9; clone_size: -; cdr3_nt: TGTGCCAGCAGTGAGGGGGACAGGAGCTCCTATAATTCACCCCTCCACTTT; cdr3_aa: CASSEGDRSSYNSPLHF
d_call: TRBD1; j_call: TRBJ2-7; v_call: TRBV7-2; clone_size: -; cdr3_nt: TGTGCCAGCAGCTCCGGGACAGGGGGTATTGAGCAGTACTTC; cdr3_aa: CASSSGTGGIEQYF
d_call: TRBD2; j_call: TRBJ2-5; v_call: TRBV28; clone_size: few; cdr3_nt: TGTGCCAGCAGCGGGACTAGTCCGAAACAAGAGACCCAGTACTTC; cdr3_aa: CASSGTSPKQETQYF
d_call: -; j_call: TRBJ1-2; v_call: TRBV6-6; clone_size: -; cdr3_nt: TGTGCCAGCAGCGAACGGAATTATTTCTACACCTTC; cdr3_aa: CASSERNYFYTF